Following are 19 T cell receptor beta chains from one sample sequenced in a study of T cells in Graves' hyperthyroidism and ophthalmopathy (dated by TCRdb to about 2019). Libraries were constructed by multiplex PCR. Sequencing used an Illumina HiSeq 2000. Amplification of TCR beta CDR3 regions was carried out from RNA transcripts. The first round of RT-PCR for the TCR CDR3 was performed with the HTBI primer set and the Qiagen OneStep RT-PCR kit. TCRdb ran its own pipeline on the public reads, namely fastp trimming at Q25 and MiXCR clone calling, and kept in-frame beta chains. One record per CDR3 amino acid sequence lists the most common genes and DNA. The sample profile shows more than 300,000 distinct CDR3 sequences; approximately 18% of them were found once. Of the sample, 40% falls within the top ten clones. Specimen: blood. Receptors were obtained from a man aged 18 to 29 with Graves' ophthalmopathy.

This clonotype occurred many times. CDR3 DNA: TGTGCCAGCAGCCTTGGACAGGGGGCATTGTACTATGGCTACACCTTC. This gives the protein CASSLGQGALYYGYTF. This chain links TRBV7-2 with TRBJ1-2, with TRBD1 matching over 11 bases. V lost 5 bases and J lost 3; bases outside the gene matches: 8. Germline loops: CDR1 SGHTA, CDR2 FQGNSA. The CDR3 contains 16 residues.

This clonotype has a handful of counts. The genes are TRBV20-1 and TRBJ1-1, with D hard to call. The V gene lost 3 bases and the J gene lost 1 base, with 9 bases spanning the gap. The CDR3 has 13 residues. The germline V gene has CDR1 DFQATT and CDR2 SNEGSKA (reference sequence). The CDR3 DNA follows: TGCAGTGCTAGTGGACGGGAGAACACTGAAGCTTTCTTT. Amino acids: CSASGRENTEAFF.

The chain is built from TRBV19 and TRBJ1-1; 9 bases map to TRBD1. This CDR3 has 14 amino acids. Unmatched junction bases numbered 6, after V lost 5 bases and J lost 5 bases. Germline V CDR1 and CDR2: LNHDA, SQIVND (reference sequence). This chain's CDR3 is CASSLIGTGTEAFF. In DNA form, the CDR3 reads TGTGCCAGTAGTCTAATCGGGACAGGGACTGAAGCTTTCTTT.

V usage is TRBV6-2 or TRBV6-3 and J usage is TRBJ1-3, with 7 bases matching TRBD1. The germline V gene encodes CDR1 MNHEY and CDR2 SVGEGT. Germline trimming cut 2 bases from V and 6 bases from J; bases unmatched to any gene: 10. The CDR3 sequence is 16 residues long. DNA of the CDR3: TGTGCCAGCAGTTACACGACAGGGACCGGGGAAAACACCATATATTTT. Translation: CASSYTTGTGENTIYF.

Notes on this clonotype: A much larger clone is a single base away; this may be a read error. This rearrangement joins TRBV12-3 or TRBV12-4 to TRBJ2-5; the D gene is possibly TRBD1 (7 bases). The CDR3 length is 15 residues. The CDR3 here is CAGSPGGTVQETQYF. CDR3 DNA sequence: TGTGCCGGCAGTCCCGGCGGGACAGTACAAGAGACCCAGTACTTC.

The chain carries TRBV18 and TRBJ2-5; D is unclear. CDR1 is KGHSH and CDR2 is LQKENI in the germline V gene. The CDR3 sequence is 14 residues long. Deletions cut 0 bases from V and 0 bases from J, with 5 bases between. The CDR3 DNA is TGTGCCAGCTCACCACCTGCGAACCAAGAGACCCAGTACTTC. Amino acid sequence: CASSPPANQETQYF.

The CDR3 DNA reads as TGTGCCAGCAGTTTATCTGCAATAATGGCAACTAATGAAAAACTGTTTTTT. Residues: CASSLSAIMATNEKLFF. The genes are TRBV27 and TRBJ1-4; D remains unclear. V was cut by 0 bases and J by 0 bases, with 11 bases left in between. Germline CDR1 and CDR2: MNHEY and SMNVEV (reference sequence). The CDR3 contains 17 residues.

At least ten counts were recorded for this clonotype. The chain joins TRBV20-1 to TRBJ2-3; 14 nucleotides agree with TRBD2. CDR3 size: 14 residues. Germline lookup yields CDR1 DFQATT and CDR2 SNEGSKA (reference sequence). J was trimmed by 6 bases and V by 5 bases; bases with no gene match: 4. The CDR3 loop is CSALGLAGEDTQYF. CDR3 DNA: TGCAGTGCTCTGGGACTAGCGGGGGAGGATACGCAGTATTTT.

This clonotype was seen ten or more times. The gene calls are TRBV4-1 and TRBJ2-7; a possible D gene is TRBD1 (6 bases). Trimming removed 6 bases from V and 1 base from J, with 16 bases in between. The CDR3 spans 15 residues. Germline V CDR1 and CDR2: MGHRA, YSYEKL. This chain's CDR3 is CASRAQGSGSYEQYF. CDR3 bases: TGCGCCAGCAGGGCCCAGGGGTCTGGGTCCTACGAGCAGTACTTC.

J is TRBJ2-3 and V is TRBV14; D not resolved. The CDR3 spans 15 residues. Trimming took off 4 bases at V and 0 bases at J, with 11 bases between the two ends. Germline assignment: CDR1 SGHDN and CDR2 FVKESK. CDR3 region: CASSPLMGSTDTQYF. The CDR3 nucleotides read TGTGCCAGCAGCCCTCTTATGGGCAGCACAGATACGCAGTATTTT.

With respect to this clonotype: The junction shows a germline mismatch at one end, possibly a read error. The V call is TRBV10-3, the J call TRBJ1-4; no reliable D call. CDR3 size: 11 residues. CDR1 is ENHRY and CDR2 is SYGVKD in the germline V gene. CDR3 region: CAIGENEKLFF. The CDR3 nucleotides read TGTGCCATCGGTGAGAATGAAAAACTGTTTTTT.

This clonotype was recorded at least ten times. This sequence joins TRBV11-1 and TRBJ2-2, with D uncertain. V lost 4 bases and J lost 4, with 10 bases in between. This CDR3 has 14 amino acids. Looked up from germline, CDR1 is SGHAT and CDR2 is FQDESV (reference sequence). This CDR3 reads CASSSLRGTGELFF. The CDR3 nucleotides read TGTGCCAGCAGCTCACTGAGAGGCACCGGGGAGCTGTTTTTT.

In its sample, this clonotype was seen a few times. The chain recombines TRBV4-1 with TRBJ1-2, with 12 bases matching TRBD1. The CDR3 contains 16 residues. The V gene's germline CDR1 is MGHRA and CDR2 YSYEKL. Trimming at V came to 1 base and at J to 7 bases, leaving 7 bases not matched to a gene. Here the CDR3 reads CASSQVGTGGMVGYTF. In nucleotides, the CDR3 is TGCGCCAGCAGCCAAGTAGGGACAGGGGGCATGGTTGGCTACACCTTC.

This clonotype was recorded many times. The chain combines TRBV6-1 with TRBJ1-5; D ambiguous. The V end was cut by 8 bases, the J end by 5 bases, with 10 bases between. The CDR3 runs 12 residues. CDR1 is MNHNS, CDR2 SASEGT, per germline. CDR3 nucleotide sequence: TGTGCCAGCGCGGGAGTATATCAGCCCCAGCATTTT. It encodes CASAGVYQPQHF.

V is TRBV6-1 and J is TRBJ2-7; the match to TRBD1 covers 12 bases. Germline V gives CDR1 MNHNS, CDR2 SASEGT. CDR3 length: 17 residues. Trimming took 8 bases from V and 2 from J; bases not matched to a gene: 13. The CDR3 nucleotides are TGTGCCAGCCAACAACCGGGACAGGGGGCCGCCGCCTACGAGCAGTACTTC. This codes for CASQQPGQGAAAYEQYF.

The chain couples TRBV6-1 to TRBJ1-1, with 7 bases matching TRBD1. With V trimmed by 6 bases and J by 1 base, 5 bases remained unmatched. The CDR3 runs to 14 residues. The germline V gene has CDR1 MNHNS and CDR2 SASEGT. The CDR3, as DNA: TGTGCCAGCAGATACCGGGACAGGAACACTGAAGCTTTCTTT. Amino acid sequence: CASRYRDRNTEAFF.

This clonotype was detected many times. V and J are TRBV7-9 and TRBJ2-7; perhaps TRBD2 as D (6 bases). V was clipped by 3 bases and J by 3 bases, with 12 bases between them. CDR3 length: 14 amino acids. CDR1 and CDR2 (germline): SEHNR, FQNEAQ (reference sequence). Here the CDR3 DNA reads TGTGCCAGCAGCTTCGGGGGTAAGGTCTACGAGCAGTACTTC. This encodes CASSFGGKVYEQYF.

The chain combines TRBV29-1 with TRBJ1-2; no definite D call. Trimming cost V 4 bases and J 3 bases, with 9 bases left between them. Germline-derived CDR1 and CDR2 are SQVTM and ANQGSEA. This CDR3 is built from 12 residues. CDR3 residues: CSVGVADYGYTF. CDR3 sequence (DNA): TGCAGCGTTGGGGTAGCGGACTATGGCTACACCTTC.

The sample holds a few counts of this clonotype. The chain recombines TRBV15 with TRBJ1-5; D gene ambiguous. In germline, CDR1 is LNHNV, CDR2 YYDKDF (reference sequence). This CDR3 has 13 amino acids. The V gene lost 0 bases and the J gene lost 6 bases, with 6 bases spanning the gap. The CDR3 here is CATSRDHGQPQHF. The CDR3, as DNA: TGTGCCACCAGCAGAGATCACGGTCAGCCCCAGCATTTT.